Below, 32 T cell receptor beta chains from the same sample are listed, as sequenced in a study of cytomegalovirus exposure and HLA in healthy donors. Primers: 60 Vbeta forward and 13 Jbeta reverse. Profiling relied on immunoSEQ multiplex PCR, and the TCRdb table lists in-frame clones only, not all of them. The table includes around 110,000 clones, 55% to 80% detected once. The sequenced material came from PBMCs. These receptors were collected from a woman in her twenties or thirties in good health and CMV-seronegative.

This clone appeared a few times. The chain links TRBV7-9 to TRBJ1-5; D possibly corresponds to TRBD1 (6 bases). The V end was cut by 5 bases, the J end by 2 bases, with 13 bases between. The germline gives CDR1 SEHNR, CDR2 FQNEAQ (reference sequence). The CDR3 covers 15 residues. The CDR3 region is CASSVTGLGNQPQHF. Here the CDR3 DNA reads TGTGCCAGCAGCGTTACAGGGTTGGGCAATCAGCCCCAGCATTTT.

The chain is built from TRBV12-5 and TRBJ2-1; D is possibly TRBD2 (5 bases). This CDR3 is built from 13 residues. CDR1 and CDR2 from the germline V gene are LGHNT and FRNRAP. The ends were cut back, 6 bases at V and 6 bases at J, with 12 bases in the middle. The CDR3 loop is CASGSLAGNEQFF. CDR3 bases: TGTGCTAGTGGCAGTCTAGCTGGCAATGAGCAGTTCTTC.

This clone was counted once. The chain has TRBV20-1 and TRBJ2-1, with no clear D. The V and J ends lost 7 bases and 12 bases respectively, with 16 bases between them. The CDR3 totals 11 residues. Germline CDR1 and CDR2: DFQATT and SNEGSKA (reference sequence). CDR3 sequence (DNA): TGCAGTGGCCCTTACAATGAGCGGCAGTTCTTC. This codes for CSGPYNERQFF.

The chain employs TRBV7-9 and TRBJ2-7; 8 bases match TRBD2. V shed 1 base, J shed 9 bases, and the junction held 14 bases outside the gene matches. Germline CDR1 and CDR2: SEHNR and FQNEAQ (reference sequence). The CDR3 runs to 16 residues. CDR3 protein: CASSLGIAGLGSGQYF. DNA of the CDR3: TGTGCCAGCAGCTTAGGGATAGCGGGACTTGGTTCGGGGCAGTACTTC. The variable domain in full, completed from reference TRBV7-9 and TRBJ2-7, reads DTGVSQNPRHKITKRGQNVTFRCDPISEHNRLYWYRQTLGQGPEFLTYFQNEAQLEKSRLLSDRFSAERPKGSFSTLEIQRTEQGDSAMYLCASSLGIAGLGSGQYFGPGTRLTVT.

The chain uses TRBV19 and TRBJ1-3; D remains ambiguous. Germline V gene lookup returns CDR1 LNHDA and CDR2 SQIVND (reference sequence). This CDR3 spans 17 amino acids. Trimming removed 4 bases from V and 4 bases from J, with 20 bases in between. The CDR3 DNA sequence: TGTGCCAGTAGTAAAACAGCAACATCTCTCCGGGGAAACACCATATATTTT. Encoded protein: CASSKTATSLRGNTIYF.

The rearrangement uses TRBV4-1 and TRBJ2-7, with 12 bases fitting TRBD1. CDR3 size: 16 residues. The V segment lost 4 bases and the J segment 5 bases; nucleotides outside the gene matches: 9. The germline CDR1 and CDR2 sequences are MGHRA and YSYEKL. CDR3 in amino acids: CASSRVPGQGADEQYF. In DNA, the CDR3 is TGCGCCAGCAGCCGCGTCCCGGGACAGGGGGCCGACGAGCAGTACTTC.

This chain connects TRBV27 to TRBJ2-3; 7 nucleotides align to TRBD2. The CDR3 extends over 16 amino acids. Per the germline V gene, CDR1 is MNHEY and CDR2 is SMNVEV (reference sequence). V lost 3 bases and J lost 0; bases outside the gene matches: 6. CDR3 in amino acids: CASSFLAEPSTDTQYF. As DNA, the CDR3 is TGTGCCAGCAGTTTCCTAGCGGAACCGAGCACAGATACGCAGTATTTT.

CDR3 in amino acids: CSVESGAGYGYTF. The CDR3 DNA follows: TGCAGCGTTGAGTCAGGGGCTGGCTATGGCTACACCTTC. The genes are TRBV29-1 and TRBJ1-2, with D perhaps matching TRBD1 (6 bases). This CDR3 is built from 13 residues. CDR1 is SQVTM and CDR2 is ANQGSEA in the germline V gene. V gave up 3 bases and J gave up 4 bases, with 12 bases separating them.

This sequence joins TRBV27 and TRBJ2-7; 9 nucleotides align to TRBD1. J lost 0 bases, V lost 4 bases, and 4 bases had no gene match. The germline CDR1 and CDR2 sequences are MNHEY and SMNVEV (reference sequence). The CDR3 has 15 amino acids. As DNA, the CDR3 is TGTGCCAGCAGTTCGGGACAGGGATCCTCCTACGAGCAGTACTTC. Its protein product is CASSSGQGSSYEQYF.

The chain couples TRBV27 to TRBJ2-1; 8 bases align to TRBD2. This CDR3 is built from 15 residues. The germline V gene has CDR1 MNHEY and CDR2 SMNVEV (reference sequence). V lost 6 bases and J lost 7; bases outside the gene matches: 11. The CDR3 sequence: CASSPLPGLGNEQFF. The CDR3 region has the DNA TGTGCCAGCAGCCCCCTACCGGGACTAGGAAATGAGCAGTTCTTC.

This clone appeared a few times. The V gene is TRBV27, the J gene TRBJ2-3, with 10 bases lining up with TRBD2. Unmatched junction bases numbered 21, after V lost 6 bases and J lost 15 bases. Germline V lookup: CDR1 MNHEY, CDR2 SMNVEV (reference sequence). This CDR3 is 16 amino acids long. For the CDR3, the DNA is TGTGCCAGCAGCAGAGAGAGCGGGAGGGCCGCACAGATACCCTATTTT. Encoded protein: CASSRESGRAAQIPYF.

Only a few counts were recorded for this clone. This rearrangement joins TRBV27 to TRBJ2-7; TRBD2 might be the D (5 bases). Trimming shortened V by 5 bases and J by 5 bases, and 16 bases separated the two germline ends. CDR3 size: 14 residues. Germline CDR1 and CDR2: MNHEY and SMNVEV (reference sequence). CDR3 sequence: CASSLVISGNEQYF. The CDR3 DNA reads as TGTGCCAGCAGTCTTGTTATAAGCGGTAACGAGCAGTACTTC.

The genes are TRBV28 and TRBJ1-1; possible D gene TRBD1, 6 bases. Germline V gene sequence: CDR1 MDHEN, CDR2 SYDVKM. V lost 4 bases, J lost 3 bases, and 6 bases lay in between. The CDR3 runs 12 residues. CDR3: CASSSGDTEAFF. The CDR3 DNA sequence: TGTGCCAGCAGTTCAGGGGACACTGAAGCTTTCTTT.

This sequence joins TRBV25-1 and TRBJ2-7, with D possibly matching TRBD2 (5 bases). V dropped 4 bases and J dropped 6 bases, with 7 bases sitting between them. This CDR3 contains 11 residues. Germline values: CDR1 MGHDK, CDR2 SYGVNS. This CDR3 reads CASSVRGEQYF. CDR3 sequence (DNA): TGTGCCAGCAGTGTCCGGGGCGAGCAGTACTTC.

The genes are TRBV29-1 and TRBJ1-1; D is perhaps TRBD1 (6 bases). Germline V gene sequence: CDR1 SQVTM, CDR2 ANQGSEA. The CDR3 has 12 residues. Trimming removed 6 bases from V and 3 bases from J, with 11 bases in between. The CDR3: CSVADRDTEAFF. As DNA, the CDR3 is TGCAGCGTCGCGGACAGAGACACTGAAGCTTTCTTT.

V and J are TRBV11-2 and TRBJ1-3, with D uncertain. The ends were cut back, 4 bases at V and 4 bases at J, with 14 bases in the middle. Germline V lookup: CDR1 SGHAT, CDR2 FQNNGV. This CDR3 is 15 amino acids long. The DNA for the CDR3 is TGTGCCAGCAGCTGGAGCCGGGAGTCGGGAAACACCATATATTTT. It encodes CASSWSRESGNTIYF.

The chain links TRBV5-5 to TRBJ1-2; TRBD1 matches at 7 bases. There are 15 residues in the CDR3. After removal of 1 base from V and 3 bases from J, the junction contained 6 bases not matched to a gene. Germline V gene sequence: CDR1 SGHKS, CDR2 YYEKEE (reference sequence). CDR3 DNA: TGTGCCAGCAGCTTGACCAGGGGGTCTTACTATGGCTACACCTTC. Translating gives CASSLTRGSYYGYTF.

V is TRBV14 and J is TRBJ2-3; the D gene is possibly TRBD2 (5 bases). In germline, CDR1 is SGHDN, CDR2 FVKESK. CDR3 length: 17 amino acids. V shed 0 bases and J shed 2 bases, with 15 bases lying between them. The CDR3 DNA follows: TGTGCCAGCAGCCAAGAGTGGCGGCGGGCCGACACAGATACGCAGTATTTT. Translated, it gives CASSQEWRRADTDTQYF.

The chain carries TRBV28 and TRBJ2-5; TRBD2 matches 15 bases. J was trimmed by 5 bases and V by 9 bases; bases with no gene match: 4. Germline V gives CDR1 MDHEN, CDR2 SYDVKM. The CDR3 loop spans 14 amino acids. The CDR3 region is CASRTSGREETQYF. CDR3 in DNA: TGTGCCAGTAGGACTAGCGGGAGGGAGGAGACCCAGTACTTC.

Concerning this clone: Distinct nucleotide sequences in the sample also encode this CDR3. The CDR3 DNA reads as TGTGCCAGCAGTCCCCCGTCGCGGGGTACCCACGAGCAGTACTTC. Translation gives CASSPPSRGTHEQYF. The J gene is TRBJ2-7, the V gene TRBV28, with a weak D call TRBD2 (6 bases). CDR1 is MDHEN, CDR2 SYDVKM, per germline. Trimming left V 5 bases short and J 5 bases short, with 19 bases between. This CDR3 contains 15 residues.

The genes are TRBV7-2 and TRBJ2-1; TRBD1 agrees at 10 bases. The CDR3 runs 16 residues. V shed 1 base, J shed 2 bases, and the junction held 2 bases outside the gene matches. Germline V gene data show CDR1 as SGHTA and CDR2 as FQGNSA. This chain's CDR3 is CASSLVGTGAYNEQFF. CDR3 DNA sequence: TGTGCCAGCAGCTTAGTGGGGACAGGGGCCTACAATGAGCAGTTCTTC.

V is TRBV7-9 and J is TRBJ2-7, with 11 bases that match TRBD1. CDR3 length: 17 amino acids. CDR1 is SEHNR, CDR2 FQNEAQ, per germline (reference sequence). Trimming at V came to 5 bases and at J to 0 bases, leaving 9 bases not matched to a gene. CDR3 coding DNA: TGTGCCAGCAGCCAAAACGCTGGGACAGGGGGCTCCTACGAGCAGTACTTC. This translates into CASSQNAGTGGSYEQYF.

The CDR3 reads CASSLGQISYEQYF. The CDR3 region has the DNA TGTGCCAGCAGCTTGGGACAGATATCCTACGAGCAGTACTTC. V is TRBV14 and J is TRBJ2-7, with TRBD1 matching 7 bases. CDR1 SGHDN and CDR2 FVKESK come from the germline V gene. J lost 1 base, V lost 5 bases, and 5 bases had no gene match. This CDR3 is built from 14 residues. Supplemented by reference TRBV14 and TRBJ2-7, the full variable domain reads EAGVTQFPSHSVIEKGQTVTLRCDPISGHDNLYWYRRVMGKEIKFLLHFVKESKQDESGMPNNRFLAERTGGTYSTLKVQPAELEDSGVYFCASSLGQISYEQYFGPGTRLTVT.

The chain couples TRBV25-1 to TRBJ1-1; 9 nucleotides line up with TRBD1. Germline CDR1 and CDR2: MGHDK and SYGVNS. V trimming: 8 bases; J trimming: 5 bases; junction bases outside the gene matches: 12. The CDR3 consists of 15 residues. The CDR3: CASSPEDRGFTEAFF. For the CDR3, the DNA is TGTGCCAGCTCACCCGAGGACAGGGGATTTACTGAAGCTTTCTTT.

The chain employs TRBV5-1 and TRBJ2-6; TRBD1 is a possible D gene (6 bases). There are 20 residues in the CDR3. V lost 0 bases to trimming and J lost 2 bases, with 21 bases between them. Germline V CDR1 and CDR2: SGHRS, YFSETQ. CDR3 in DNA: TGCGCCAGCAGCTTGGCCCTACGGGACACGGTGACAACTGGGGCCAACGTCCTGACTTTC. This codes for CASSLALRDTVTTGANVLTF.

This clone was counted between two and nine times. J is TRBJ1-4 and V is TRBV7-9; D call uncertain. V lost 7 bases and J lost 8, with 17 bases in between. CDR3 length equals 14 residues. The germline V gene encodes CDR1 SEHNR and CDR2 FQNEAQ (reference sequence). CDR3 sequence (DNA): TGTGCCAGCACTCGGCCCGGTGGGGAGGAAAAACTGTTTTTT. Translation: CASTRPGGEEKLFF. The full variable domain, with the rest looked up from reference TRBV7-9 and TRBJ1-4, is DTGVSQNPRHKITKRGQNVTFRCDPISEHNRLYWYRQTLGQGPEFLTYFQNEAQLEKSRLLSDRFSAERPKGSFSTLEIQRTEQGDSAMYLCASTRPGGEEKLFFGSGTQLSVL.

The chain joins TRBV25-1 to TRBJ2-5, with D perhaps TRBD2 (6 bases). The J call may be faulty, since TRBJ2-7 better matches the DNA end. Germline V gene data show CDR1 as MGHDK and CDR2 as SYGVNS. This CDR3 is 15 amino acids long. In DNA form, the CDR3 reads TGTGCCAGCAGTGCTGGGGACTTCCGGTACAACGAGCAGTACTTC. Protein sequence: CASSAGDFRYNEQYF.

This sequence joins TRBV10-3 and TRBJ2-5; 10 positions match TRBD1. V was pared by 11 bases and J by 5 bases, with 8 bases of the junction left unmatched. This CDR3 has 13 amino acids. The germline V gene has CDR1 ENHRY and CDR2 SYGVKD. The CDR3 loop is CASRTGGEETQYF. The CDR3, as DNA: TGTGCCTCCCGGACAGGGGGGGAGGAGACCCAGTACTTC.

V usage is TRBV10-3 and J usage is TRBJ2-3; D is ambiguous. The CDR3 has 12 residues. V was cut by 10 bases and J by 2 bases, with 10 bases left in between. The germline gives CDR1 ENHRY, CDR2 SYGVKD. Here the CDR3 reads CATQQHTDTQYF. CDR3 bases: TGTGCCACCCAACAACACACAGATACGCAGTATTTT.

The chain couples TRBV2 to TRBJ2-1, with D possibly TRBD2 on 5 matching bases. The germline V gene encodes CDR1 SNHLY and CDR2 FYNNEI. CDR3 length: 13 residues. The ends were cut back, 6 bases at V and 5 bases at J, with 11 bases in the middle. The CDR3 region has the DNA TGTGCCAGCAGACTCGGAGGAAACAATGAGCAGTTCTTC. This translates into CASRLGGNNEQFF. Variable domain in full (rest from reference TRBV2 and TRBJ2-1): EPEVTQTPSHQVTQMGQEVILRCVPISNHLYFYWYRQILGQKVEFLVSFYNNEISEKSEIFDDQFSVERPDGSNFTLKIRSTKLEDSAMYFCASRLGGNNEQFFGPGTRLTVL.

CDR3 residues: CASSGRTGLNTEAFF. CDR3 in DNA: TGTGCCAGCAGTGGTAGGACAGGACTGAACACTGAAGCTTTCTTT. The gene calls are TRBV28 and TRBJ1-1, with 7 bases aligning to TRBD1. Germline V CDR1 and CDR2: MDHEN, SYDVKM. Unmatched junction bases numbered 6, after V lost 5 bases and J lost 0 bases. This CDR3 comprises 15 residues. Complete variable domain (other parts from reference TRBV28 and TRBJ1-1): DVKVTQSSRYLVKRTGEKVFLECVQDMDHENMFWYRQDPGLGLRLIYFSYDVKMKEKGDIPEGYSVSREKKERFSLILESASTNQTSMYLCASSGRTGLNTEAFFGQGTRLTVV.

J is TRBJ1-5 and V is TRBV9, with D possibly TRBD1 on 5 matching bases. Trimming took off 0 bases at V and 0 bases at J, with 10 bases between the two ends. Germline-derived CDR1 and CDR2 are SGDLS and YYNGEE. CDR3 length: 16 residues. The CDR3: CASSVGGTDSNQPQHF. The CDR3 nucleotides read TGTGCCAGCAGCGTAGGCGGGACCGATAGCAATCAGCCCCAGCATTTT.